The following is a T cell receptor (beta chain) sequence with its context. Its antigen remains undetermined. The record has no base qualities; no much larger clone is one base away. From each donor, a single peripheral blood sample of about 120 mL on average was drawn into heparinised tubes. Using a panel that included CD45RO, CCR7, CD25, CD127, CD95 and CD27, naive, central memory, regulatory and stem cell-like memory CD4+ T cells were sorted on a BD FACSAria II. All sorted populations exceeded 98% purity. PBMCs were isolated right away by Lymphoprep density gradient centrifugation and were stained directly, without culture. So that batch effects would be minimized, each experiment stained and sorted samples in pairs, pairing one healthy donor with one patient. These data are taken from a study of beta chain features in type 1 diabetes listed by TCRdb under 2018. General notes on the study: Mean age, gender distribution, total cell number and subset yield were not different between patients and healthy donors. Regulatory and stem cell-like memory subsets were isolated from only 8 patients and roughly 8 healthy donors, whereas naive and central memory subsets came from all 28 donors. The study compared TCRB repertoires of sorted circulating CD4+ T cell subsets between recently diagnosed type 1 diabetes patients and matched healthy donors. A total of about 110,000,000 sorted cells were examined across all samples, and a strong correlation was observed between cell number per subset and RNA yield. Paper-wide results and their limitations: PCR may preferentially amplify shorter templates, but because patient and control samples were amplified and corrected together, any resulting skew would affect both groups equally. At VDJ recombination sites, patients with type 1 diabetes made fewer insertions and deleted more nucleotides, a pattern implying thymic rearrangement abnormalities. Because the HLA sub-analyses included only small numbers of individuals, any influence of HLA type on TCRB rearrangement was left unresolved. Naive, central memory and regulatory TCRB repertoires appeared more similar among patients than among healthy donors. Type 1 diabetes patients showed a moderate but significant shortening of TCRB CDR3 length in all four CD4+ subsets. Because cDNA was sequenced instead of genomic DNA, activated cells with high expression could be over-represented, although the groups did not differ in activation or CD3 levels.

The entire isolated RNA was reverse transcribed using the High Capacity cDNA Reverse Transcription Kit, and thus expressed TCRB transcripts were sequenced. Deep immunoSEQ sequencing was performed on naive, central memory and regulatory T cell samples, with an average of approximately 4 million total reads per sample. After sorted cells were lysed in RLT buffer, RNA was extracted with DNase-treated RNeasy Micro or Mini kits, with the choice depending on cell number. Each cell subset was processed on its own to prevent cross-contamination, while patient and healthy donor samples were processed together. The immunoSEQ multiplex PCR was used to amplify TCRB sequences from cDNA, generating 87-bp fragments that spanned the CDR3 region. Sequencing of the amplicons was done on the Illumina HiSeq platform. The study's own analysis went as follows. Synthetic template baselines were used to correct PCR bias computationally, reads within Hamming distance 2 were collapsed together, and singletons that could not be merged were discarded. Reads were aligned against IMGT to assign V, D and J genes, CDR3 length and insertions or deletions at six rearrangement sites. Within each subset, clonotype counts were normalized to the number of sorted cells before true diversity and Gini coefficients were calculated with the tcR R package. The overlap coefficient, calculated on TCRB nucleotide sequences, was used to measure repertoire sharing. As a proxy for the pre-selection repertoire, out-of-frame TCRB sequences from naive cells were analyzed. TCRdb provides this immuneACCESS table in a form limited to in-frame rearrangements. Some clones are lacking; in checked studies, under half of them reflect an unresolved V gene, and why the rest are absent is not known. Clone size and the V and J calls come from that table; the DNA yielded D and trimming. The sample table holds approximately 730,000 clones, of which around an eighth were seen once. Of the sample, approximately 0.022% falls within the top ten clones.

V and J are truncated by 8 bases and 4 bases respectively, leaving an intervening sequence of 8 bases. CDR1 and CDR2 (MGHRA, YSYEKL) derive from the germline V gene. CDR3 length: 11 amino acids, cysteine to phenylalanine. CDR3 DNA only is kept here, 33 bases in frame from base 1. The sample was naive CD4+ T cells from blood. The cell subset or site label, read with the paper, signifies: true naive CD4+ T cells. The source of this sequence is a man in his late teens or twenties with type 1 diabetes. Rearrangement joined TRBV4-1 to TRBJ1-1; TRBD1 is perhaps the D gene, given 6 matching bases. The DNA reads TGCGCCAGCCGCAGGGGCACTGAAGCTTTCTTT. This translates into CASRRGTEAFF.